This entry lists 21 T cell receptor beta chains sequenced from one sample in a study of shared clonotypes between healthy human individuals. Only in-frame clones appear in the TCRdb table, and some are missing; sequencing was by immunoSEQ multiplex PCR. The profile shows millions of clones, 93% of them singletons. The source material was naive CD4+ T cells from PBMCs. Stated subset: CD45RA+ positively selected. Receptor source: a man aged 18 to 29 in good health. Some clones in this sample may be carry-over from other donors' samples.

The rearrangement joins TRBV7-3 to TRBJ2-3; D remains ambiguous. This CDR3 has 13 residues. Germline lookup yields CDR1 SGHTA and CDR2 FQGTGA. V was shortened by 5 bases and J by 4 bases, with 10 bases between the two germline ends. The chain's CDR3 is CASSPHKADTQYF. Here the CDR3 DNA reads TGTGCCAGCAGCCCCCACAAGGCAGATACGCAGTATTTT.

Remarks on this clone: The sample contains more than one DNA sequence encoding this CDR3. The V call is TRBV29-1, the J call TRBJ2-5; D possibly corresponds to TRBD1 (6 bases). CDR3 size: 12 residues. The V and J ends lost 3 bases and 3 bases respectively, with 8 bases between them. CDR1 and CDR2 (germline): SQVTM, ANQGSEA. The CDR3 loop is CSVEGAEETQYF. The CDR3 nucleotides read TGCAGCGTTGAGGGGGCCGAAGAGACCCAGTACTTC.

The chain joins TRBV4-1 to TRBJ1-5; tentative D call: TRBD1 (5 bases). This CDR3 contains 20 residues. CDR1 and CDR2 from the germline V gene are MGHRA and YSYEKL. V was cut by 3 bases and J by 0 bases, with 24 bases left in between. CDR3 bases: TGCGCCAGCAGCCAGACCAGCCGGGACCCCAGACCCCATAGCAATCAGCCCCAGCATTTT. Encoded protein: CASSQTSRDPRPHSNQPQHF.

CDR3 amino acids: CASSNKGLAANNEQFF. The DNA of the CDR3 is TGTGCCAGCTCAAATAAGGGACTAGCGGCTAACAATGAGCAGTTCTTC. V gene TRBV18 combines with J gene TRBJ2-1; 11 nucleotides match TRBD2. The CDR3 length is 16 residues. Germline CDR1 is KGHSH and CDR2 is LQKENI. V shed 5 bases and J 5 bases; nucleotides not matched to a gene: 8.

The CDR3 DNA sequence: TGTGCCAGCAGCAGGGCGGGACTGACCTACGAGCAGTACTTC. Translating gives CASSRAGLTYEQYF. This chain joins TRBV5-6 and TRBJ2-7; a weak D match, TRBD2 (6 bases). This CDR3 has 14 amino acids. Germline CDR1 is SGHDT and CDR2 is YYEEEE. The V and J ends lost 4 bases and 2 bases respectively, with 13 bases between them.

V gene TRBV5-4 combines with J gene TRBJ2-4; no firm D call. V shed 6 bases and J shed 2 bases, with 15 bases lying between them. The CDR3 spans 15 residues. Germline lookup yields CDR1 SGHNT and CDR2 YYREEE (reference sequence). CDR3 loop: CASTVSTGSKNIQYF. CDR3 coding DNA: TGTGCCAGCACCGTGTCCACGGGTTCCAAAAACATTCAGTACTTC.

The genes are TRBV5-1 and TRBJ2-5, with 10 bases lining up with TRBD1. The trim removed 4 bases at V and 7 bases at J, leaving 7 bases unmatched. The CDR3 consists of 14 residues. Germline V gene lookup returns CDR1 SGHRS and CDR2 YFSETQ. CDR3: CASSQGQGDGTQYF. DNA for the CDR3: TGCGCCAGCAGCCAAGGACAGGGGGACGGGACCCAGTACTTC.

This clone was picked up one time. The genes are TRBV18 and TRBJ2-2, with 8 bases aligning to TRBD2. V was pared by 5 bases and J by 3 bases, with 8 bases of the junction left unmatched. Germline lookup yields CDR1 KGHSH and CDR2 LQKENI. CDR3 length: 16 residues. The CDR3 nucleotides read TGTGCCAGCTCAATCGCGGGAGGTCAGGACACCGGGGAGCTGTTTTTT. As protein: CASSIAGGQDTGELFF.

The chain carries TRBV25-1 and TRBJ1-3; D not resolved. V gave up 3 bases and J gave up 8 bases, with 11 bases separating them. The CDR3 contains 13 residues. Germline V gives CDR1 MGHDK, CDR2 SYGVNS. In nucleotides, the CDR3 is TGTGCCAGCAGTGACCCTTCGCTCCACACCATATATTTT. Translation: CASSDPSLHTIYF.

The chain joins TRBV5-1 to TRBJ2-2; TRBD2 matches at 8 bases. The germline CDR1 and CDR2 sequences are SGHRS and YFSETQ. Trimming at V came to 3 bases and at J to 9 bases, leaving 10 bases not matched to a gene. The length of the CDR3 is 15 residues. The CDR3 sequence: CASSSPSGSRRELFF. The CDR3 DNA is TGCGCCAGCAGCTCGCCTAGCGGGTCACGCCGGGAGCTGTTTTTT. Based on the CDR3 plus reference TRBV5-1 and TRBJ2-2, the full variable domain is KAGVTQTPRYLIKTRGQQVTLSCSPISGHRSVSWYQQTPGQGLQFLFEYFSETQRNKGNFPGRFSGRQFSNSRSEMNVSTLELGDSALYLCASSSPSGSRRELFFGEGSRLTVL.

This clone appeared once. The chain joins TRBV28 to TRBJ1-3, with D uncertain. V was trimmed by 3 bases and J by 6 bases, leaving 6 bases between them. This CDR3 has 12 amino acids. In germline, CDR1 is MDHEN, CDR2 SYDVKM. The CDR3 spells CASSFTQNTIYF. CDR3 DNA: TGTGCCAGCAGTTTTACCCAAAACACCATATATTTT.

The chain employs TRBV25-1 and TRBJ2-2; no definite D call. The CDR3 consists of 15 residues. Germline V gene sequence: CDR1 MGHDK, CDR2 SYGVNS. V was cut by 5 bases and J by 0 bases, with 10 bases left in between. DNA of the CDR3: TGTGCCAGCAGTAACCTAACACCGAACACCGGGGAGCTGTTTTTT. Residues: CASSNLTPNTGELFF. The variable domain in full, completed from reference TRBV25-1 and TRBJ2-2, reads EADIYQTPRYLVIGTGKKITLECSQTMGHDKMYWYQQDPGMELHLIHYSYGVNSTEKGDLSSESTVSRIRTEHFPLTLESARPSHTSQYLCASSNLTPNTGELFFGEGSRLTVL.

This rearrangement joins TRBV5-1 to TRBJ2-1, with 9 bases that match TRBD1. Germline V gene data show CDR1 as SGHRS and CDR2 as YFSETQ. The V segment lost 4 bases and the J segment 5 bases; nucleotides outside the gene matches: 4. The CDR3 has 14 residues. The chain's CDR3 is CASSGGTGNNEQFF. The DNA of the CDR3 is TGCGCCAGCAGCGGAGGGACAGGGAACAATGAGCAGTTCTTC.

In DNA form, the CDR3 reads TGTGCCAGCAAGCCCGGGACTAGCGGGGGTAATGAGCAGTTCTTC. Protein sequence: CASKPGTSGGNEQFF. This sequence joins TRBV11-3 and TRBJ2-1, with 14 bases aligning to TRBD2. This CDR3 has 15 residues. Germline CDR1 reads SGHNT; CDR2 reads YENEEA. Trimming cost V 7 bases and J 7 bases; bases outside gene matches: 6.

As for this clone: Within the sample, other DNA sequences also encode this same CDR3. The rearrangement joins TRBV5-1 to TRBJ2-2; TRBD1 might be the D (6 bases). Between the trimmed V and J ends, which lost 4 bases and 4 bases, there was a span of 8 bases. The CDR3 contains 13 residues. The germline V gene encodes CDR1 SGHRS and CDR2 YFSETQ. CDR3 bases: TGCGCCAGCAGCCAGGGGATCACCGGGGAGCTGTTTTTT. Translating it yields CASSQGITGELFF.

The rearrangement links TRBV5-6 to TRBJ2-2; 12 bases line up with TRBD2. The V and J ends lost 0 bases and 4 bases, in that order; junction bases with no gene match: 1. Germline V gene data show CDR1 as SGHDT and CDR2 as YYEEEE. The CDR3 sequence is 16 residues long. The CDR3 is CASSLGLAGVTGELFF. The DNA of the CDR3 is TGTGCCAGCAGCTTGGGACTAGCGGGAGTCACCGGGGAGCTGTTTTTT. The full variable domain, completed using reference TRBV5-6 and TRBJ2-2, is DAGVTQSPTHLIKTRGQQVTLRCSPKSGHDTVSWYQQALGQGPQFIFQYYEEEERQRGNFPDRFSGHQFPNYSSELNVNALLLGDSALYLCASSLGLAGVTGELFFGEGSRLTVL.

The rearrangement joins TRBV7-2 to TRBJ2-7; 7 bases line up with TRBD2. The ends lost 2 bases at V and 2 bases at J; junction bases unmatched: 3. The CDR3 covers 14 residues. CDR1 is SGHTA, CDR2 FQGNSA, per germline. The DNA for the CDR3 is TGTGCCAGCAGCTTAACTAGCGTGCCCTACGAGCAGTACTTC. This codes for CASSLTSVPYEQYF.

J is TRBJ2-7 and V is TRBV18, with TRBD1 identical over 8 bases. The J segment lost 4 bases and the V segment lost 3 bases, leaving 8 bases of the junction unmatched. The CDR3 runs to 15 residues. CDR1 is KGHSH and CDR2 is LQKENI in the germline V gene. The CDR3 DNA reads TGTGCCAGCTCACCGGGACAGGAGGCGGGATACGAGCAGTACTTC. Encoded protein: CASSPGQEAGYEQYF.

As regards this clone: This sample includes further DNA sequences coding for the same CDR3. The V call is TRBV7-3, the J call TRBJ2-2; TRBD1 agrees at 10 bases. Germline V gene sequence: CDR1 SGHTA, CDR2 FQGTGA. This CDR3 region has 14 residues. V shed 6 bases and J 4 bases; nucleotides not matched to a gene: 2. The CDR3 spells CASSWDRGTGELFF. As DNA, the CDR3 is TGTGCCAGCAGTTGGGACAGGGGCACCGGGGAGCTGTTTTTT.

The genes are TRBV11-3 and TRBJ1-1, with a possible D match to TRBD1 (5 bases). This CDR3 region has 15 residues. Germline V gene sequence: CDR1 SGHNT, CDR2 YENEEA. V was cut by 5 bases and J by 1 base, with 14 bases left in between. CDR3 sequence: CASSPVGGTNTEAFF. In nucleotides, the CDR3 is TGTGCCAGCAGCCCAGTGGGGGGGACGAACACTGAAGCTTTCTTT.

In its sample, this clone was seen a few times. The chain is built from TRBV28 and TRBJ1-1, with no clear D. This CDR3 is built from 14 residues. Trimming took 5 bases from V and 4 from J, leaving 14 bases between them. From germline, CDR1 is MDHEN and CDR2 SYDVKM. The CDR3 reads CASSQAWRSTEAFF. The DNA for the CDR3 is TGTGCCAGCAGTCAGGCCTGGCGGAGCACTGAAGCTTTCTTT.